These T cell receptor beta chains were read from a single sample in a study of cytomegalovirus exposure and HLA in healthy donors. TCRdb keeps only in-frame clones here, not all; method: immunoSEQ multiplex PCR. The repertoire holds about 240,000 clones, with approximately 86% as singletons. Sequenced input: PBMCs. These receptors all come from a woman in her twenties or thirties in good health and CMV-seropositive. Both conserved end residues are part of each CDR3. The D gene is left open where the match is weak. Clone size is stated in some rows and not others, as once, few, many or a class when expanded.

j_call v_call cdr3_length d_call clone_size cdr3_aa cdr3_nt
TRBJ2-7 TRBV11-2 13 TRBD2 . CASSPLRGVEQYF TGTGCCAGCAGCCCGCTCCGGGGGGTCGAGCAGTACTTC
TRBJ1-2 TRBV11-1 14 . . CASSLGGANYGYTF TGTGCCAGCAGCTTAGGGGGCGCGAACTATGGCTACACCTTC
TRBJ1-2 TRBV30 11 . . CAWSQNYGYTF TGTGCCTGGAGCCAGAACTATGGCTACACCTTC
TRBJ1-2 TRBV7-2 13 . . CASSLRETKGYTF TGTGCCAGCAGCTTAAGAGAGACAAAAGGCTACACCTTC
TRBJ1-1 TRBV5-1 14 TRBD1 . CASSLGGGNTEAFF TGCGCCAGCAGCTTGGGAGGGGGCAACACTGAAGCTTTCTTT
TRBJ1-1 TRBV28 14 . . CASRSLRGNTEAFF TGTGCCAGCAGAAGCCTCCGGGGAAACACTGAAGCTTTCTTT
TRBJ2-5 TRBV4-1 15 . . CASSQDTGSGETQYF TGCGCCAGCAGCCAAGATACCGGGAGCGGAGAGACCCAGTACTTC
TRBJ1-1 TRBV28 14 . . CASTGEGTNTEAFF TGTGCCAGCACGGGGGAGGGGACGAACACTGAAGCTTTCTTT
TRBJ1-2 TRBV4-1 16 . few CASSQDFRGANYGYTF TGCGCCAGCAGCCAGGACTTCAGGGGAGCTAACTATGGCTACACCTTC
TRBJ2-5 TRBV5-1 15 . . CASSLAGGMEETQYF TGCGCCAGCAGCTTGGCTGGGGGCATGGAAGAGACCCAGTACTTC
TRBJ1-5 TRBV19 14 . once CASNAGGAGKPQHF TGTGCCAGTAACGCGGGAGGGGCAGGTAAGCCCCAGCATTTT
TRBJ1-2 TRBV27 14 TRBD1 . CASKGTGKSYGYTF TGTGCCAGCAAGGGGACAGGAAAAAGCTATGGCTACACCTTC
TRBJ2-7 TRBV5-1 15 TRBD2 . CASSHGLAGDHEQYF TGCGCCAGCAGTCACGGACTAGCGGGAGACCACGAGCAGTACTTC
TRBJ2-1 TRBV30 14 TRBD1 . CAWHRGTPYNEQFF TGTGCCTGGCACAGGGGGACGCCCTACAATGAGCAGTTCTTC
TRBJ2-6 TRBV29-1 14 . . CSALGGAGANVLTF TGCAGCGCCCTGGGGGGAGCTGGGGCCAACGTCCTGACTTTC
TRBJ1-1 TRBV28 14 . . CASSLTGWDTEAFF TGTGCCAGCAGTTTGACAGGATGGGACACTGAAGCTTTCTTT
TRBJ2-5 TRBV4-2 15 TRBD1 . CASSQGGTGQKTQYF TGTGCCAGCAGCCAAGGAGGGACAGGGCAGAAGACCCAGTACTTC
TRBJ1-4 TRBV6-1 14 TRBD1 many CAGGDRGDNEKLFF TGTGCCGGGGGGGACAGGGGGGATAATGAAAAACTGTTTTTT
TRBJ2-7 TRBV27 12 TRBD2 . CASNGRYDEQYF TGTGCCAGCAACGGGAGGTACGACGAGCAGTACTTC
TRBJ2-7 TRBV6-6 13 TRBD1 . CASSYAGGYEQYF TGTGCCAGCAGTTACGCAGGGGGCTACGAGCAGTACTTC
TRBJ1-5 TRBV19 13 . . CASSIAGNQPQHF TGTGCCAGTAGTATTGCAGGGAATCAGCCCCAGCATTTT
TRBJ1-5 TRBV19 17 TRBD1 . CASSPNSGGVGPQPQHF TGTGCCAGTAGTCCAAATTCAGGGGGCGTAGGCCCTCAGCCCCAGCATTTT
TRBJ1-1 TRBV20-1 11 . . CSARGQTEAFF TGCAGTGCTAGAGGACAGACGGAAGCTTTCTTT
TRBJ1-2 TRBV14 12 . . CASSQAGDGYTF TGTGCCAGCAGCCAGGCAGGGGATGGCTACACCTTC
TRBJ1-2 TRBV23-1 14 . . CASSREELNYGYTF TGCGCCAGCAGTCGGGAGGAATTGAACTATGGCTACACCTTC
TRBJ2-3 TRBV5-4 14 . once CASSSTLSGDTQYF TGTGCCAGCAGCTCTACCTTGTCCGGAGATACGCAGTATTTT
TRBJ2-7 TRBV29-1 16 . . CSVEDPWASGSYEQYF TGCAGCGTTGAAGATCCCTGGGCCAGCGGTAGCTACGAGCAGTACTTC
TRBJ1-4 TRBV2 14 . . CASTLASTNEKLFF TGTGCCAGCACCCTGGCCTCAACTAATGAAAAACTGTTTTTT
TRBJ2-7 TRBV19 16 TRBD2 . CASSIAGTSAYYEQYF TGTGCCAGTAGTATAGCCGGGACTAGCGCATACTACGAGCAGTACTTC
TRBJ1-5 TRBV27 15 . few CASSARGTGNQPQHF TGTGCCAGCAGCGCACGGGGGACGGGGAATCAGCCCCAGCATTTT
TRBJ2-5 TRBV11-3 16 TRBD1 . CASSLAGPGQGAPQYF TGTGCCAGCAGCTTAGCAGGTCCGGGACAGGGGGCCCCCCAGTACTTC
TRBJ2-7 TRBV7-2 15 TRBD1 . CASSLAGTVTYEQYF TGTGCCAGCAGCCTTGCCGGGACAGTAACCTACGAGCAGTACTTC
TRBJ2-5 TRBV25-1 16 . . CASSLNPGAAQETQYF TGTGCCAGTTCACTGAATCCAGGGGCAGCGCAGGAGACCCAGTACTTC
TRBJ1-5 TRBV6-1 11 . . CASRDNQPQHF TGTGCCAGCAGGGACAACCAGCCCCAGCATTTT
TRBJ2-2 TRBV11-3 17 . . CASSPRSGTLSPGELFF TGTGCCAGCAGCCCGCGATCCGGGACACTCTCACCCGGGGAGCTGTTTTTT
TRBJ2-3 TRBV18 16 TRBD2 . CASSLIAGGPTDTQYF TGTGCCAGCTCACTTATAGCGGGGGGGCCCACAGATACGCAGTATTTT
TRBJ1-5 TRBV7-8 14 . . CASSFAATQAPQHF TGTGCCAGCAGCTTTGCCGCTACCCAGGCGCCCCAGCATTTT
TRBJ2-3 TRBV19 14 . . CASSSSDRTDTQYF TGTGCCAGTAGCTCTAGCGACCGCACAGATACGCAGTATTTT
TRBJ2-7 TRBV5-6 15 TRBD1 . CASSLPPGTGYEQYF TGTGCCAGCAGCCTACCACCGGGGACAGGGTATGAGCAGTACTTC
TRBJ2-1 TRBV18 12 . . CASSPRDGEQFF TGTGCCAGCTCACCAAGAGATGGTGAGCAGTTCTTC
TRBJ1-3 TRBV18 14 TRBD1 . CASLQGANRNTIYF TGTGCCAGCTTACAGGGGGCGAATCGAAACACCATATATTTT
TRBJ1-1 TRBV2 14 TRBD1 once CASSWDRLDTEAFF TGTGCCAGCAGCTGGGACAGGTTGGACACTGAAGCTTTCTTT
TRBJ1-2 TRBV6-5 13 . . CASRRSPNYGYTF TGTGCCAGCCGGAGGTCTCCTAACTATGGCTACACCTTC
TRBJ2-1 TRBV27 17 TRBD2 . CATHHGTSGSPFNEQFF TGTGCCACCCACCACGGGACTAGCGGGAGCCCGTTCAATGAGCAGTTCTTC
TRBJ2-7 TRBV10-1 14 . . CASSEGQLADEQYF TGCGCCAGCAGTGAGGGTCAGTTAGCGGACGAGCAGTACTTC
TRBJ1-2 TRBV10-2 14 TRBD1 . CASSESKTGGGYTF TGCGCCAGCAGTGAGTCGAAGACAGGGGGAGGCTACACCTTC
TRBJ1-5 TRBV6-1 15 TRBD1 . CASSEGTGTTQPQHF TGTGCCAGCAGTGAAGGGACAGGGACCACGCAGCCCCAGCATTTT